What follows describes a single T cell receptor (beta chain). What it recognizes is unknown. The record originates from a study of CD8+CD57+ T cells in acquired aplastic anemia. Study-wide context: DNA per sorted CD4+ or CD8+ sample ranged roughly 0.17 to 27.4 ug, averaging approximately 3.1 ug. Among healthy donors, CD4+ cells averaged around 11 million reads.

Using genomic DNA as the template, TCR beta VDJ and CDR3 profiling was carried out. MiXCR was run by TCRdb on the reads, yielding one entry per CDR3 protein. The repertoire holds about 190,000 distinct CDR3 sequences, with roughly half as singletons. Study-wide results and limits: Patients and controls had in common around 29 CD8+ CDR3 sequences. In CD8+ cells, Simpson's diversity showed no significant difference between patients and controls.

The CDR3 loop spans 14 amino acids. V was pared by 3 bases and J by 4 bases, with 5 bases of the junction left unmatched. The rearrangement uses TRBV12-3 or TRBV12-4 and TRBJ2-5; TRBD1 matches at 7 bases. The TCR sequence derives from a human donor in good health, serving as a control. The sequencing input was sorted CD4+, CD8+, or CD8+CD57+ T cells (not recorded which) from PBMCs. DNA of the CDR3: TGTGCCAGCAGTTTCGTAGGGGGCGGAGAGACCCAGTACTTC. It specifies CASSFVGGGETQYF.